This is a list of T cell receptor beta chains from one sample in a study of blood T cells in healthy people across ages. TCRdb passed the 5' RACE reads through MiXCR, listing each CDR3 protein once. The sample holds about 600,000 distinct CDR3 sequences; around 50% are singletons and the top ten take around 23%. Material for sequencing was blood. The receptors come from an elderly man in good health. CDR3s leave out the opening cysteine and the closing phenylalanine or tryptophan. The size of a clone is reported for some rows only, either as once, few or many, or as a class for expanded clones.

clone size	J gene	V gene	CDR3 protein
few	TRBJ1-2	TRBV29-1	SVEDRNRTHGYT
.	TRBJ2-5	TRBV6-2/TRBV6-3	ASSKSGLARVGTQY
few	TRBJ2-3	TRBV5-1	ASSKGQLVDTQY
.	TRBJ1-5	TRBV6-5	ASRPRTGISQPQH
once	TRBJ2-3	TRBV6-6	ASSYAQGCTDTQY
few	TRBJ2-2	TRBV29-1	SAYLGVGTGELF
many	TRBJ2-5	TRBV29-1	SVLQGGYQETQY
.	TRBJ2-5	TRBV7-2	ASRKGPTQETQY
.	TRBJ1-5	TRBV10-3	AVREWNQPQH
.	TRBJ2-5	TRBV20-1	STGTSGHQETQY
.	TRBJ2-1	TRBV7-3	ASSLMGPGIDNEQF
.	TRBJ2-3	TRBV6-5	ASKFWLAGTDTQY
few	TRBJ2-1	TRBV7-6	ASSLSREGQF
.	TRBJ2-2	TRBV9	ASSVGTGSSGELF
.	TRBJ1-5	TRBV28	ASSQDPQPQH
few	TRBJ2-3	TRBV7-2	ASSLGLGGDTQY
.	TRBJ2-1	TRBV5-1	ASSPSTENEQF
.	TRBJ2-5	TRBV20-1	SAGTSGGVSAQY
.	TRBJ2-1	TRBV12-3/TRBV12-4	ASSFPRSSEF
.	TRBJ2-5	TRBV28	ASSLGQDRETQY
few	TRBJ2-1	TRBV29-1	SADRLASNEQF
.	TRBJ1-2	TRBV7-9	ASSVDRGQSGYT
.	TRBJ1-1	TRBV5-5	ASSQNGPKTEAF
once	TRBJ1-3	TRBV7-8	ASSQRAHSGNTIY
.	TRBJ2-1	TRBV3-1	ASSQPVPGHNEQF
.	TRBJ2-7	TRBV20-1	SARVLQGDPYEQY
few	TRBJ1-6	TRBV2	ASRDRANSPLH
many	TRBJ2-7	TRBV6-5	ASSTDRGSRSSYEQY
few	TRBJ2-1	TRBV2	ASSEALRDEQF
few	TRBJ2-3	TRBV10-3	AIAPSGADTQY
.	TRBJ2-3	TRBV27	ASSLSQSVRADTQY
.	TRBJ2-7	TRBV7-8	ASSLAPYYEQY
many	TRBJ2-1	TRBV6-5	ASSSDRTGHNEQF
.	TRBJ1-2	TRBV12-3/TRBV12-4	ASSLGLGLRKDGYT
few	TRBJ1-2	TRBV6-1	ASSDLDGYYGYT
once	TRBJ2-1	TRBV24-1	VTSDFTSRGNEQF
few	TRBJ2-1	TRBV9	ASTSGGGDEQF
.	TRBJ2-3	TRBV12-3/TRBV12-4	ATQGGALDTQY
once	TRBJ1-1	TRBV5-1	ASSTLGPDTEAF
.	TRBJ2-5	TRBV9	ASSVGGGVGETQY
.	TRBJ2-3	TRBV24-1	ATQDATSTDTQY
many	TRBJ2-7	TRBV10-3	AISVSAGRGEQY
few	TRBJ1-2	TRBV5-1	ATAAGDGLGYT